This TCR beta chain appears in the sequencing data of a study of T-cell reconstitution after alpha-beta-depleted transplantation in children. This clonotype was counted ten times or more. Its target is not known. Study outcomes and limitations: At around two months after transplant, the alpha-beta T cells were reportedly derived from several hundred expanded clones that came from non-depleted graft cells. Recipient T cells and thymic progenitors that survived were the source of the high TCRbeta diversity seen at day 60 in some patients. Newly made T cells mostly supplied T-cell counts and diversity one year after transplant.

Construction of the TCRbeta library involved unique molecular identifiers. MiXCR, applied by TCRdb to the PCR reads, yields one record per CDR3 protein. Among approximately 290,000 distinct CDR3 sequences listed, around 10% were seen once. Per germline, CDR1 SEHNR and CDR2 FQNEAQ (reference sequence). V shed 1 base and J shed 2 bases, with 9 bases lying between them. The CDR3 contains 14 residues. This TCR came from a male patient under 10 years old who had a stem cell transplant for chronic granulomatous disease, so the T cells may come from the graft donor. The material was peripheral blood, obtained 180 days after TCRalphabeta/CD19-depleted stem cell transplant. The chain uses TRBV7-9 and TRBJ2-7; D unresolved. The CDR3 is CASSLVSGAYEQYF. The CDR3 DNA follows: TGTGCCAGCAGCTTAGTATCAGGCGCCTACGAGCAGTACTTC.